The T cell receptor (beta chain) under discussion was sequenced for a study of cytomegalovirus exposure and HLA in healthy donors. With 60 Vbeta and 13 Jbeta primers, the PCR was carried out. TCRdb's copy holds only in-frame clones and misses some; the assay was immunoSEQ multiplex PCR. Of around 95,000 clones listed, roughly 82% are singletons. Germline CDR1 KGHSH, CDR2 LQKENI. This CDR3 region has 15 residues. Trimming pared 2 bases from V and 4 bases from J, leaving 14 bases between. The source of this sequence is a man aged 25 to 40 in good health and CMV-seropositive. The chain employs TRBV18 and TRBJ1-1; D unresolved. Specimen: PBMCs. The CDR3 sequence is CASSPSSLYSTEAFF. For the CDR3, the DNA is TGTGCCAGCTCACCAAGTTCACTGTACAGCACTGAAGCTTTCTTT.